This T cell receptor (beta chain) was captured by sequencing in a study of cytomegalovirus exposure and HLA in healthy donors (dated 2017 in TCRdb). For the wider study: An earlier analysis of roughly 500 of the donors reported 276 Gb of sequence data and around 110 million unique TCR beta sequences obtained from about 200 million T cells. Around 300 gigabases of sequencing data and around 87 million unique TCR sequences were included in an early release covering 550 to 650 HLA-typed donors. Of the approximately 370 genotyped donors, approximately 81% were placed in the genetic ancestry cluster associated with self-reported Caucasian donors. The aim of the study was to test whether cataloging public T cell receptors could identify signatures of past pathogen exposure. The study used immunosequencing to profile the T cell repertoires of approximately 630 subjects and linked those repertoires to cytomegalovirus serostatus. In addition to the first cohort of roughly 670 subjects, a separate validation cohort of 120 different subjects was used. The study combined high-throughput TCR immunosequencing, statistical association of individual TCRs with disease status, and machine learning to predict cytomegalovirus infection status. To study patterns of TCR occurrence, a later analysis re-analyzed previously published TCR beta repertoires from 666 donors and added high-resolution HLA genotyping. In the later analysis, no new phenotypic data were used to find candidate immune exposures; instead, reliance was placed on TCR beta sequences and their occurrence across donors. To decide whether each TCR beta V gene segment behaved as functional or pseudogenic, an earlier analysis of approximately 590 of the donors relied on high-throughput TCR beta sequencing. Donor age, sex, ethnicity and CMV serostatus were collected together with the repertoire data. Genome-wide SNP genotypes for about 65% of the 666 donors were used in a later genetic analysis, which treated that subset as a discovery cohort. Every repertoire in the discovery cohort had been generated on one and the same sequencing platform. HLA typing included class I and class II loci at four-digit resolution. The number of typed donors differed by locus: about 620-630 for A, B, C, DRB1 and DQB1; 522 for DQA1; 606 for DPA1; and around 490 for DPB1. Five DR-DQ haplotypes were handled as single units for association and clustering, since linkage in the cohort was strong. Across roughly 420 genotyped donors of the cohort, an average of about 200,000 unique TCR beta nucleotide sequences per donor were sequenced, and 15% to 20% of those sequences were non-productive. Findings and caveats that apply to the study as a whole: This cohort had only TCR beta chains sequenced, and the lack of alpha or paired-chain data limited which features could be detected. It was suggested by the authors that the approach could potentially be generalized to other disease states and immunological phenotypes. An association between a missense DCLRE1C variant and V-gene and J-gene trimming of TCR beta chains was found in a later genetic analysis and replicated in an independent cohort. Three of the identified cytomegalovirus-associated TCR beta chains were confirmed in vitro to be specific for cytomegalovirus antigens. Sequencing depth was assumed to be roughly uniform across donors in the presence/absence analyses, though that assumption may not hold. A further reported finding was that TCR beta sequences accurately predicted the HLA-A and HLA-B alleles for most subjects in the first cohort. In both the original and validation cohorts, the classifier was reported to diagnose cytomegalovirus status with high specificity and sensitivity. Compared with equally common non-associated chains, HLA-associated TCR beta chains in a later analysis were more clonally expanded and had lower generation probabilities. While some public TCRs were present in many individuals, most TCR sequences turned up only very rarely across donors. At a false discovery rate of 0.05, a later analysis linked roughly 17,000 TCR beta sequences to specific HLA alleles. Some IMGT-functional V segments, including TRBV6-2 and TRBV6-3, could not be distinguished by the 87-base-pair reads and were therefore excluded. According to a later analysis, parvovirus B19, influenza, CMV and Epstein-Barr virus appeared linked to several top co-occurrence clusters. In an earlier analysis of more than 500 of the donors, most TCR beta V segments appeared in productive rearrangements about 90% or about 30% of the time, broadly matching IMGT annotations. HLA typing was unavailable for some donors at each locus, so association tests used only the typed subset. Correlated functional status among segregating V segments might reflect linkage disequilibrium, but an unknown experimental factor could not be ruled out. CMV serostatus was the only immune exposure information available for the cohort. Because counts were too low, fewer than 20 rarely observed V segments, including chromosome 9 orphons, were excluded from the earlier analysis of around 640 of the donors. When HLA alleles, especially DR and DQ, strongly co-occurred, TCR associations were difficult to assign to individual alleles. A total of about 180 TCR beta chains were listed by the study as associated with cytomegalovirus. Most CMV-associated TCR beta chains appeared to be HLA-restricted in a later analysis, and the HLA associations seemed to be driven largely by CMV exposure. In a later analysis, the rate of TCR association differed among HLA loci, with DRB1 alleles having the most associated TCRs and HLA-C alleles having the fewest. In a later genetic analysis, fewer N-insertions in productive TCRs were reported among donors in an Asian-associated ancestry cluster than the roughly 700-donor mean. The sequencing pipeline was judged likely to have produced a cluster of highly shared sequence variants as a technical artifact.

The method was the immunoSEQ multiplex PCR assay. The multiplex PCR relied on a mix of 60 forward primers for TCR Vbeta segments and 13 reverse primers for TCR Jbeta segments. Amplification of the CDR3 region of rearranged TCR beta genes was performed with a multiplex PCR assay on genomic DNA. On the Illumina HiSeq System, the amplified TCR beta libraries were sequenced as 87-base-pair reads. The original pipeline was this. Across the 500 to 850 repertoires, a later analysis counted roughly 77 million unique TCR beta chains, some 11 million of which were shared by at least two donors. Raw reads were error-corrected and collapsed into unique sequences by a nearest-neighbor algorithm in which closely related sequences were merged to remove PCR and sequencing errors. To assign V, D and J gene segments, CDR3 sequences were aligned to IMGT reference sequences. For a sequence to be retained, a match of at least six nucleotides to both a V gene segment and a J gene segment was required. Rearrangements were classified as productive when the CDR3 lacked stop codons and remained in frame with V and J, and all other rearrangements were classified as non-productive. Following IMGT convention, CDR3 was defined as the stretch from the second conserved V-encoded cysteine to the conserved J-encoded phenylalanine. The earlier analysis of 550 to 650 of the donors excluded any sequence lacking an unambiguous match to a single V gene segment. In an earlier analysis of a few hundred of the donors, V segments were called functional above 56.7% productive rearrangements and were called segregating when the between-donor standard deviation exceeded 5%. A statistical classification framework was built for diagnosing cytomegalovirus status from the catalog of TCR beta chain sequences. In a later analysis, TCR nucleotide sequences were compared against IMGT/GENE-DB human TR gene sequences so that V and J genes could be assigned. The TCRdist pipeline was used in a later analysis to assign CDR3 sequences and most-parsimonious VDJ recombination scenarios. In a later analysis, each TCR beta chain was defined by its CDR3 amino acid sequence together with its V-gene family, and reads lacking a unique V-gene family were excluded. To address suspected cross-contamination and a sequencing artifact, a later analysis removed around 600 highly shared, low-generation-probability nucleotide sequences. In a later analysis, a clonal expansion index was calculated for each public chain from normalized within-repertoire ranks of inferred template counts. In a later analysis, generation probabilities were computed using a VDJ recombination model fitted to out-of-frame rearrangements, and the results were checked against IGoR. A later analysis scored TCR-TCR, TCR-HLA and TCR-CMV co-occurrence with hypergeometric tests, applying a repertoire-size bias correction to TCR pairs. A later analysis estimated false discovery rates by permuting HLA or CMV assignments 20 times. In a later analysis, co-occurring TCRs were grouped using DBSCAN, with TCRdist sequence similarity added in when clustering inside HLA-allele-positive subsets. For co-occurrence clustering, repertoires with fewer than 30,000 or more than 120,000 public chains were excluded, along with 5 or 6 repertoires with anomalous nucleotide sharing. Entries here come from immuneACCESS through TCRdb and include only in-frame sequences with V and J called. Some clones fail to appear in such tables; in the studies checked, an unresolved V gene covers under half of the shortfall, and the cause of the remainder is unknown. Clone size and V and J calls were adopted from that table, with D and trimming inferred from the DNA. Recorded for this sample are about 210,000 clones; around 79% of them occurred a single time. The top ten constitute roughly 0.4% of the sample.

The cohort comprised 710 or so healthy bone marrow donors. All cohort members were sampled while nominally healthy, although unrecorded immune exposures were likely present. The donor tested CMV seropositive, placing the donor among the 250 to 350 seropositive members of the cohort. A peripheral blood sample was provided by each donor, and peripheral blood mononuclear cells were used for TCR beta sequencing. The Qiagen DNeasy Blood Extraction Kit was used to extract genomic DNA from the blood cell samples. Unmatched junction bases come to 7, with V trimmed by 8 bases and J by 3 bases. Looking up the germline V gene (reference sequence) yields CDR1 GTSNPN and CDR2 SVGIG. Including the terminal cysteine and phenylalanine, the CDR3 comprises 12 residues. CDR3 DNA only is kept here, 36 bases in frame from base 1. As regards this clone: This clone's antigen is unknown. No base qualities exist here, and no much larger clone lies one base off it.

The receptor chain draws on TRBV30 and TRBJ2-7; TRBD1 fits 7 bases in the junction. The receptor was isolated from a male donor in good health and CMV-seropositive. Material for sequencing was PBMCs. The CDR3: CAHSTGFYEQYF. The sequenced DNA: TGTGCCCACTCGACAGGGTTCTACGAGCAGTACTTC.